This T cell receptor beta chain was sequenced during a study of early T cells in non-severe SARS-CoV-2 infection. About the research overall: Sequenced material consisted of bulk RNA (from unsorted whole blood), and chains were unpaired. Study-wide points: VDJdb-based matching was biased toward anti-spike CD8 responses and missed private and CD4 specificities.

TCRdb independently ran MiXCR on the 5' RACE reads; one entry per CDR3 protein. The table lists nearly 90,000 distinct CDR3 sequences, about an eighth of them singletons, with 5.5% to 8% in the top ten. This clonotype has more than one count but fewer than ten. Its antigen is as yet unknown. V was trimmed by 6 bases and J by 6 bases, leaving 10 bases between them. There are 12 residues in the CDR3. This clonotype was sampled from an adult who was a healthcare worker with PCR-confirmed SARS-CoV-2 infection or an uninfected control (not recorded which). V and J are TRBV12-3 or TRBV12-4 and TRBJ2-3, with D hard to call. The sequenced sample consisted of whole blood. The CDR3, as DNA: TGTGCCAGCAGCAATGTCCCGGATACGCAGTATTTT. It translates to CASSNVPDTQYF.